These 17 T cell receptor beta chains originate from one sample sequenced in a study of graft-versus-host responses after intestinal transplantation. The table came from immunoSEQ multiplex PCR; TCRdb's copy has only in-frame clones and leaves some out. This sample has 15,000 to 20,000 clones, with around 90% found just once. Material: PBMCs, obtained approximately 370 days after transplant. These receptors all come from a human patient who received an intestinal transplant, so some T cells may come from the graft donor.

The V call is TRBV11-3, the J call TRBJ1-5, with no clear D. V was cut by 1 base and J by 4 bases, with 5 bases left in between. The CDR3 spans 13 residues. In germline, CDR1 is SGHNT, CDR2 YENEEA. CDR3 in amino acids: CASSLGQNQPQHF. As DNA, the CDR3 is TGTGCCAGCAGCTTAGGACAAAATCAGCCCCAGCATTTT. Combining the CDR3 with reference TRBV11-3 and TRBJ1-5 gives the whole variable domain EAGVVQSPRYKIIEKKQPVAFWCNPISGHNTLYWYLQNLGQGPELLIRYENEEAVDDSQLPKDRFSAERLKGVDSTLKIQPAELGDSAVYLCASSLGQNQPQHFGDGTRLSIL.

The chain recombines TRBV4-2 with TRBJ2-7; no firm D call. V gave up 1 base and J gave up 0 bases, with 19 bases separating them. CDR1 and CDR2 (germline): LGHNA, YNFKEQ. The CDR3 loop spans 18 amino acids. In nucleotides, the CDR3 is TGTGCCAGCAGCCAAGTCGTGATCGAGACGACGGCCTCCTACGAGCAGTACTTC. Translated: CASSQVVIETTASYEQYF.

This chain uses TRBV5-1 with TRBJ2-5; 10 bases line up with TRBD2. The length of the CDR3 is 15 residues. Trimming took 2 bases from V and 3 from J; bases not matched to a gene: 4. The germline CDR1 and CDR2 sequences are SGHRS and YFSETQ. The chain's CDR3 is CASSFLAGEEETQYF. The CDR3 DNA is TGCGCCAGCAGCTTCCTAGCGGGAGAAGAAGAGACCCAGTACTTC.

The chain uses TRBV11-2 and TRBJ2-1; D unclear. V was clipped by 2 bases and J by 6 bases, with 8 bases between them. Germline V gene lookup returns CDR1 SGHAT and CDR2 FQNNGV. The CDR3 totals 13 residues. CDR3 sequence reads: CASSLNLSNEQFF. CDR3 bases: TGTGCCAGCAGCTTAAACTTGTCCAATGAGCAGTTCTTC. The variable domain in full, completed from reference TRBV11-2 and TRBJ2-1, reads EAGVAQSPRYKIIEKRQSVAFWCNPISGHATLYWYQQILGQGPKLLIQFQNNGVVDDSQLPKDRFSAERLKGVDSTLKIQPAKLEDSAVYLCASSLNLSNEQFFGPGTRLTVL.

This clone was picked up a small number of times. One end of the junction is discordant with germline, which a read error may explain. V and J are TRBV6-5 and TRBJ2-7; 11 positions match TRBD2. CDR1 and CDR2 from the germline V gene are MNHEY and SVGAGI. The CDR3 extends over 14 amino acids. The CDR3 nucleotides read TGTGCCAGCAGTGTGACTAGCGGGGCAGGAGTTGAGACCTTC. It is translated as CASSVTSGAGVETF.

The rearrangement links TRBV7-2 to TRBJ2-1; TRBD1 might be the D (5 bases). Per germline, CDR1 SGHTA and CDR2 FQGNSA. The CDR3 totals 15 residues. Trimming shortened V by 0 bases and J by 4 bases, and 10 bases separated the two germline ends. The CDR3, as DNA: TGTGCCAGCAGCTTAGCGAAAGGGGTTTACAATGAGCAGTTCTTC. Translated, it gives CASSLAKGVYNEQFF.

This clone was observed once. V usage is TRBV2 and J usage is TRBJ1-6, with unresolved D. The V gene lost 5 bases and the J gene lost 7 bases, with 12 bases spanning the gap. There are 14 residues in the CDR3. The germline gives CDR1 SNHLY, CDR2 FYNNEI. Here the CDR3 reads CASSSSDFNSPLHF. The CDR3 nucleotides are TGTGCCAGCAGTAGCTCGGACTTCAATTCACCCCTCCACTTT. The full variable domain, its missing parts supplied by reference TRBV2 and TRBJ1-6, is EPEVTQTPSHQVTQMGQEVILRCVPISNHLYFYWYRQILGQKVEFLVSFYNNEISEKSEIFDDQFSVERPDGSNFTLKIRSTKLEDSAMYFCASSSSDFNSPLHFGNGTRLTVT.

The chain has TRBV29-1 and TRBJ2-1; tentatively, D is TRBD2 (6 bases). Germline CDR1 reads SQVTM; CDR2 reads ANQGSEA. The ends were cut back, 3 bases at V and 8 bases at J, with 14 bases in the middle. The CDR3 length is 13 residues. The DNA of the CDR3 is TGCAGCGTTGAGTCGGGAGATATAGATGAGCAGTTCTTC. This codes for CSVESGDIDEQFF.

This rearrangement joins TRBV4-2 to TRBJ2-3; TRBD2 is a possible D gene (7 bases). Trimming removed 0 bases from V and 1 base from J, with 11 bases in between. This CDR3 contains 16 residues. The germline V gene has CDR1 LGHNA and CDR2 YNFKEQ. CDR3 nucleotide sequence: TGTGCCAGCAGCCAAGACTTAGGGGGGGGCACAGATACGCAGTATTTT. Protein sequence: CASSQDLGGGTDTQYF.

This sequence joins TRBV18 and TRBJ1-1; TRBD1 aligns across 7 bases. Per germline, CDR1 KGHSH and CDR2 LQKENI. V was pared by 5 bases and J by 4 bases, with 4 bases of the junction left unmatched. The length of the CDR3 is 13 residues. The CDR3 is CASSLDRSTEAFF. The CDR3 nucleotides are TGTGCCAGCTCATTGGACAGGAGCACTGAAGCTTTCTTT. The variable domain in full, completed from reference TRBV18 and TRBJ1-1, reads NAGVMQNPRHLVRRRGQEARLRCSPMKGHSHVYWYRQLPEEGLKFMVYLQKENIIDESGMPKERFSAEFPKEGPSILRIQQVVRGDSAAYFCASSLDRSTEAFFGQGTRLTVV.

V and J are TRBV6-4 and TRBJ2-2; D is unresolved. V was cut by 3 bases and J by 5 bases, with 4 bases left in between. This CDR3 is 12 amino acids long. Germline CDR1 is MRHNA and CDR2 is SNTAGT. This chain's CDR3 is CASSEGTGELFF. Written as DNA, the CDR3 is TGTGCCAGCAGTGAGGGGACCGGGGAGCTGTTTTTT.

V usage is TRBV4-1 and J usage is TRBJ1-1, with a possible D match to TRBD1 (5 bases). CDR1 is MGHRA, CDR2 YSYEKL, per germline. V was trimmed by 0 bases and J by 0 bases, leaving 11 bases between them. The CDR3 consists of 16 residues. In DNA, the CDR3 is TGCGCCAGCAGCCAAGATGGACATCCCATGAACACTGAAGCTTTCTTT. Encoded protein: CASSQDGHPMNTEAFF.

This clone was picked up a small number of times. The chain carries TRBV6-5 and TRBJ2-2; 8 bases are a match to TRBD2. The germline V gene encodes CDR1 MNHEY and CDR2 SVGAGI. V lost 2 bases to trimming and J lost 5 bases; unmatched junction nucleotides: 7. There are 16 residues in the CDR3. The CDR3 loop reads CASSYAGGAGTGELFF. As DNA, the CDR3 is TGTGCCAGCAGTTACGCCGGGGGGGCGGGAACCGGGGAGCTGTTTTTT.

This clone has only one observation. The chain has TRBV7-3 and TRBJ2-2; D is perhaps TRBD2 (5 bases). Germline V gene sequence: CDR1 SGHTA, CDR2 FQGTGA. V shed 5 bases and J shed 5 bases, with 6 bases lying between them. This CDR3 region has 12 residues. DNA for the CDR3: TGTGCCAGCAGCCCGGGGACCGGGGAGCTGTTTTTT. This translates into CASSPGTGELFF.

The rearrangement links TRBV5-4 to TRBJ1-5, with D hard to call. This CDR3 spans 15 amino acids. The V gene lost 1 base and the J gene lost 0 bases, with 8 bases spanning the gap. The V gene's germline CDR1 is SGHNT and CDR2 YYREEE (reference sequence). The CDR3 loop is CASSLWAASNQPQHF. In nucleotides, the CDR3 is TGTGCCAGCAGCTTGTGGGCAGCTAGCAATCAGCCCCAGCATTTT.

The chain employs TRBV7-3 and TRBJ1-5; no clear D. CDR1 is SGHTA, CDR2 FQGTGA, per germline. This CDR3 spans 13 amino acids. Trimming took 2 bases from V and 3 from J, leaving 5 bases between them. DNA of the CDR3: TGTGCCAGCAGCTTATTTGCCAATCAGCCCCAGCATTTT. Translated: CASSLFANQPQHF.

The rearrangement uses TRBV4-1 and TRBJ2-7; D ambiguous. V was cut by 2 bases and J by 4 bases, with 9 bases left in between. The germline CDR1 and CDR2 sequences are MGHRA and YSYEKL. This CDR3 spans 13 amino acids. This chain's CDR3 is CASSQSPRYEQYF. The CDR3 nucleotides are TGCGCCAGCAGCCAAAGTCCACGGTACGAGCAGTACTTC.